This T cell receptor beta chain was obtained from a study of T cell clonotyping in hematopoietic cell transplantation (TCRdb year 2021). As for the study more broadly: Blood samples were obtained from recipients approximately 28 days before transplant and at days 30, 100 and 180 after transplant. Recruitment of patients was conducted between 2015 and 2017, and follow-up was continued until late 2020 or death. The study collected over a hundred blood samples from 35 consecutive transplant recipients and their related donors. The full study reports these points: The sample size was limited and the cells went unsorted, which meant the CD4 and CD8 repertoire contributions could not be told apart. After transplant, TCR diversity in recipients dropped, and pathologically expanded clonotypes increased progressively from day 30 to day 180. Inverse Simpson Index values from donors and from recipients before transplant predicted broader TCR repertoire diversity after transplant. Recipient repertoires showed only a small fraction of overlap with donor repertoires, and over 97% appeared de novo at the given depth.

Nuclei Lysis Solution was used to extract genomic DNA from fresh or cryopreserved unfractionated peripheral blood mononuclear cells. This clone has more than one count but fewer than ten. It has no known antigen specificity. The sample holds no much larger clone one base away, and base qualities are not on file. The immunoSEQ assay, a bias-controlled multiplex PCR using V- and J-specific primers, was used to amplify TCR beta CDR3 regions from genomic DNA. In a second PCR step, a proprietary barcode and Illumina adapter sequences were attached to the CDR3 amplicons. An Illumina MiSeq instrument was used to sequence the CDR3 libraries. As for how the authors treated the data: Export and quality control were handled in immunoSEQ Analyzer 3.0, while downstream analyses relied on R Bioconductor and Immunarch. Only productive rearrangements within the normalized downsampled data set were used in the calculation of repertoire metrics. In the normalized cohort, clonotypes with more than 5 templates were defined as pathologically expanded. The Inverse Simpson Index served as the measure of repertoire diversity. To capture all clonotypes, the CMV-specificity analyses were run on the non-normalized data set. Sourced from immuneACCESS, this table was stored by TCRdb with only in-frame sequences that have V and J called. A share of the clones is absent; for the studies checked, an unresolved V gene accounts for under half, and the remainder has no known explanation. V and J calls and clone size are given by that table; D and trimming were obtained from the DNA. This sample holds about 15,000 clones; about three fifths were observed only once. More than 9% of the sample is in the top ten clones.

Including cysteine and phenylalanine, the CDR3 has 14 amino acids. Of the read, only the CDR3 DNA is kept; its 42 bases are in frame from base 1. CDR1 and CDR2 are read off the germline V gene (reference sequence) as MNHEY and SMNVEV. Here V drops 6 bases and J drops 4 bases, and the junction holds 6 bases not matched to any gene. The TCR comes from a human donor who either received an allogeneic hematopoietic cell transplant for a myeloid malignancy or was a related donor (not recorded which). Some clones in this sample may be carry-over from other donors' samples. This sequence uses TRBV27 and TRBJ1-2; 9 junctional bases match TRBD1. The sample consisted of PBMCs. The nucleotide sequence reads as follows: TGTGCCAGCAGCCCGACAGGGGGATTCTATGGCTACACCTTC. This encodes CASSPTGGFYGYTF.